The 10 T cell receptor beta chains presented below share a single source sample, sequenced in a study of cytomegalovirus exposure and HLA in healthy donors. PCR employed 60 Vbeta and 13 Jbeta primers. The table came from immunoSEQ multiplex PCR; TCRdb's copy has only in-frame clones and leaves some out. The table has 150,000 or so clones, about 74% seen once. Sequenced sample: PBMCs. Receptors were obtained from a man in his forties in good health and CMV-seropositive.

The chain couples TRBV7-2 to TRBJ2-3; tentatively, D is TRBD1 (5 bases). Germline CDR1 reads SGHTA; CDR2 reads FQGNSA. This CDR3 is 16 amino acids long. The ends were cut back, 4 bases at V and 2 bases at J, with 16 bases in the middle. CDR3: CASSSSGKGPTDTQYF. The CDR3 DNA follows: TGTGCCAGCAGCTCTTCAGGGAAGGGGCCCACAGATACGCAGTATTTT.

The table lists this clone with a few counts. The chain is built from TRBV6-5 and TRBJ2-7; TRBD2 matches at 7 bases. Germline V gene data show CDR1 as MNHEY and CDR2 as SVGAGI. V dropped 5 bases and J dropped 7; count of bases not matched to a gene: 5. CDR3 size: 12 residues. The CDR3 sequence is CASSLGGREQYF. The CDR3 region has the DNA TGTGCCAGCAGTCTGGGGGGGAGGGAGCAGTACTTC.

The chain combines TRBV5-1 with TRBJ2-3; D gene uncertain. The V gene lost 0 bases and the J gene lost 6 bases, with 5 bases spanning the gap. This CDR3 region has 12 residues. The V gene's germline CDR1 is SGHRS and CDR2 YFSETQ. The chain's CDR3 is CASSLAEDTQYF. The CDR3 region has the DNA TGCGCCAGCAGCTTGGCTGAGGATACGCAGTATTTT.

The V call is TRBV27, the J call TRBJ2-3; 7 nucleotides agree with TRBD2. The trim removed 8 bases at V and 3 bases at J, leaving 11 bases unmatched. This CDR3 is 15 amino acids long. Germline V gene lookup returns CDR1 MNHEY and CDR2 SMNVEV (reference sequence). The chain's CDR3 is CASGERGWITDTQYF. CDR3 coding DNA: TGTGCCAGCGGGGAGCGGGGATGGATTACAGATACGCAGTATTTT.

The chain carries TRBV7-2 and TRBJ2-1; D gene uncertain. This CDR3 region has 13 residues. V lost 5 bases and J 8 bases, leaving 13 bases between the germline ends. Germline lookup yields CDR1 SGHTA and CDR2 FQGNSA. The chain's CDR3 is CASSRILGYEQFF. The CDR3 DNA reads TGTGCCAGCAGCCGAATCCTGGGCTATGAGCAGTTCTTC.

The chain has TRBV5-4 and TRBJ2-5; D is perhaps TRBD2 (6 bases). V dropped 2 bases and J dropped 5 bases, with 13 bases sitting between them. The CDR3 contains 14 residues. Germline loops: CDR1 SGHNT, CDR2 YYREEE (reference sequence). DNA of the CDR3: TGTGCCAGCAGCTTAGCTAGCGAAGGGGAGACCCAGTACTTC. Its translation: CASSLASEGETQYF. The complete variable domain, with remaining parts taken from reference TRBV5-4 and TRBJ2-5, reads ETGVTQSPTHLIKTRGQQVTLRCSSQSGHNTVSWYQQALGQGPQFIFQYYREEENGRGNFPPRFSGLQFPNYSSELNVNALELDDSALYLCASSLASEGETQYFGPGTRLLVL.

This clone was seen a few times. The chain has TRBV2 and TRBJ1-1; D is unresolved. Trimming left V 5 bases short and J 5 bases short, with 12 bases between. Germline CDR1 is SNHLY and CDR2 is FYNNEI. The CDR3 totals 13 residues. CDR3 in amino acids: CASSLGRETEAFF. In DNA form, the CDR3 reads TGTGCCAGCAGTTTGGGGAGGGAGACTGAAGCTTTCTTT.

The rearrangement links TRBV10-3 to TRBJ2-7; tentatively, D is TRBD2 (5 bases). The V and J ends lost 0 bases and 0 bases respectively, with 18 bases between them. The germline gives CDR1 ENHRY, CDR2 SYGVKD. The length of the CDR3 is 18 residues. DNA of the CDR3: TGTGCCATCAGTGAGTCGAGGGTTAGAGCTAGGGTCTCCTACGAGCAGTACTTC. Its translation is CAISESRVRARVSYEQYF.

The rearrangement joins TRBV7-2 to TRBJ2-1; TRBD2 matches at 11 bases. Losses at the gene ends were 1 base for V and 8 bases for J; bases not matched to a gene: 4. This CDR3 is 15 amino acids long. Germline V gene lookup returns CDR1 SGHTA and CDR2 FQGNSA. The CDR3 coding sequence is TGTGCCAGCAGCTTAGGCGGACTAGCGGGCGATGAGCAGTTCTTC. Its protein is CASSLGGLAGDEQFF. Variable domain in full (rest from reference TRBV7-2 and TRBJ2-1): GAGVSQSPSNKVTEKGKDVELRCDPISGHTALYWYRQSLGQGLEFLIYFQGNSAPDKSGLPSDRFSAERTGGSVSTLTIQRTQQEDSAVYLCASSLGGLAGDEQFFGPGTRLTVL.

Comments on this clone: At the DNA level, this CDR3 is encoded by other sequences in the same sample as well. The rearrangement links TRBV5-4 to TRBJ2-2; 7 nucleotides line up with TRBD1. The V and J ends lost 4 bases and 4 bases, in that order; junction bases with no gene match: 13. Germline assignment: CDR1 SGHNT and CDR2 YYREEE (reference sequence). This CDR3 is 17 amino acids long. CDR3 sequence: CASSGTVIVGGTGELFF. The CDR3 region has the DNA TGTGCCAGCAGCGGGACAGTAATCGTTGGGGGCACCGGGGAGCTGTTTTTT.